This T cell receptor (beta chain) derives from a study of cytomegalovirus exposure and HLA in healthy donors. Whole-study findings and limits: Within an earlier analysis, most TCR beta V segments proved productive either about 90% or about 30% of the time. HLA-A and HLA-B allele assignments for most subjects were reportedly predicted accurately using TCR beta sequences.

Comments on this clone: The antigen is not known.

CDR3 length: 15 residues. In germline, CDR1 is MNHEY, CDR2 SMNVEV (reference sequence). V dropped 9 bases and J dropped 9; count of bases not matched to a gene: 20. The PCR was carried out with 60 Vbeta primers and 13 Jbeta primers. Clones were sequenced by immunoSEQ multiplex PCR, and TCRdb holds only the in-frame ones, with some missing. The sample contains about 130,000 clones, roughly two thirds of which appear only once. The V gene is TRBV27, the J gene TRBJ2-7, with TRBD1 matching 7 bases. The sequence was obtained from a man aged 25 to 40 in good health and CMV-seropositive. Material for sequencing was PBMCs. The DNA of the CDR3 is TGTGCCAGTCTGGGCAGGGGGAATCTAGGGTTCGGGCAGTACTTC. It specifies CASLGRGNLGFGQYF.